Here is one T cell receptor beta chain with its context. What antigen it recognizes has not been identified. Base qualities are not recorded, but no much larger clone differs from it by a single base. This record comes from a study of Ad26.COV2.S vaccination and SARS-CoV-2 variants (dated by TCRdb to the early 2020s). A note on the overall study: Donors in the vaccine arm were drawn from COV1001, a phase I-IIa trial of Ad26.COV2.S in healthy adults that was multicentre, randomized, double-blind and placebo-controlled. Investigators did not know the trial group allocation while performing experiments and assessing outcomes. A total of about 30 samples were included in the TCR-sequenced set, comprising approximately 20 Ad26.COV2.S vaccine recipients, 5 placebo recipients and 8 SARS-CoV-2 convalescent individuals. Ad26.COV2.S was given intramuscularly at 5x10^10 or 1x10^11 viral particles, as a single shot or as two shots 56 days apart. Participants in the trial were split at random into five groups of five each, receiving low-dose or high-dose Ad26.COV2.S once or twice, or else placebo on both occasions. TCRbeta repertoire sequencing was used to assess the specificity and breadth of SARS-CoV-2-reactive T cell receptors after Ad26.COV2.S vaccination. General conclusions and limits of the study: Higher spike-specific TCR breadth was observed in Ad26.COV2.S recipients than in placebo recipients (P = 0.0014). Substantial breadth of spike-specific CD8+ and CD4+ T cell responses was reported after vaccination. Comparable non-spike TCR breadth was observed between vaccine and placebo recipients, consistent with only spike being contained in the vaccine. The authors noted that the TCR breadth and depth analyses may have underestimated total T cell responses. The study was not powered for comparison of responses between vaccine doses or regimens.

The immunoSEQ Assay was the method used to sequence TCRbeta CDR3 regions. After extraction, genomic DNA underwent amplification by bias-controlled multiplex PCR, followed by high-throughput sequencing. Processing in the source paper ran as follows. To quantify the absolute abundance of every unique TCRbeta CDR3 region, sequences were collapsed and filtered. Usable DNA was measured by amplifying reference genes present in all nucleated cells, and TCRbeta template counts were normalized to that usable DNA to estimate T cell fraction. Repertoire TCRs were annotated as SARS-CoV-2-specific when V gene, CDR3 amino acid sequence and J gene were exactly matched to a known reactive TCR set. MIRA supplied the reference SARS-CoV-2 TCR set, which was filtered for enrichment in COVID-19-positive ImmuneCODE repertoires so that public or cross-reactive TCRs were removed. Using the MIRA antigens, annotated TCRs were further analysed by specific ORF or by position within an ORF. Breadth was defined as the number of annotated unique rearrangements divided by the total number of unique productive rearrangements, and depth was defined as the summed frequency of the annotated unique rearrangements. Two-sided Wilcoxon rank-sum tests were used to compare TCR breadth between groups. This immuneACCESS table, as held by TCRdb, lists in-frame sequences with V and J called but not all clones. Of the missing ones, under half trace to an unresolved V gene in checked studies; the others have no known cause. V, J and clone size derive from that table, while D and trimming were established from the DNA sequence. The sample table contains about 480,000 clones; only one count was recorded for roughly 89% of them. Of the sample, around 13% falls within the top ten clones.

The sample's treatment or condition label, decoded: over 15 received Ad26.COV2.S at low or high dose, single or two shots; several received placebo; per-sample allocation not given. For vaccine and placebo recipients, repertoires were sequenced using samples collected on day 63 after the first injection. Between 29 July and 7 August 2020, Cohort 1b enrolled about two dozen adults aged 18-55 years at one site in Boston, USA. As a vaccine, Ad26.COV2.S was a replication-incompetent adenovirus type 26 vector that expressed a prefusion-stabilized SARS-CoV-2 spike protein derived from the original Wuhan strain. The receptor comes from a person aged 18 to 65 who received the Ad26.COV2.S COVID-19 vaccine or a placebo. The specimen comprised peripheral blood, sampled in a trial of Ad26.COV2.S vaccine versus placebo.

The DNA sequence is given as TGCGCCAGCAGCTTGGCGGCTAGGGGGCTAGCGGAAGAGTACTTC. It translates to CASSLAARGLAEEYF. Recombination connected TRBV5-1 to TRBJ2-7, with the D call perhaps TRBD1 or TRBD2, each one matching 7 bases. Its CDR3 holds 15 amino acids, cysteine through phenylalanine. Only the CDR3 DNA is retained, 45 bases long and in frame from the first base. Trimming takes 0 bases from V and 11 bases from J, and the germline ends sit 21 bases apart. CDR1 and CDR2 were assigned from the germline V gene as SGHRS and YFSETQ. Joined to the reference TRBV5-1 and TRBJ2-7 proteins, this CDR3 gives the full variable domain: KAGVTQTPRYLIKTRGQQVTLSCSPISGHRSVSWYQQTPGQGLQFLFEYFSETQRNKGNFPGRFSGRQFSNSRSEMNVSTLELGDSALYLCASSLAARGLAEEYFGPGTRLTVT.